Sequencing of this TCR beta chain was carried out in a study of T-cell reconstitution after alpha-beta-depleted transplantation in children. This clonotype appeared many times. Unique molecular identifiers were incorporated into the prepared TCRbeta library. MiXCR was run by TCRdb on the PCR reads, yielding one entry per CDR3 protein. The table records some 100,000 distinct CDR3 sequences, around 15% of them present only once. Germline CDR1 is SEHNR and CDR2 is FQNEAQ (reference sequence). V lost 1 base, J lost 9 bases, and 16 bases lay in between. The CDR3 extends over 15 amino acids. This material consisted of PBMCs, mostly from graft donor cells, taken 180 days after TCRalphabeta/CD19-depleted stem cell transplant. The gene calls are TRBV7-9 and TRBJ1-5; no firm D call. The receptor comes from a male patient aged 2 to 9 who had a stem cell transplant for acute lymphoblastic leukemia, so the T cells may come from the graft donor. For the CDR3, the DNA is TGTGCCAGCAGCTTAGATGAGTCGATGTCCTCGCCCCAGCATTTT. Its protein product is CASSLDESMSSPQHF.